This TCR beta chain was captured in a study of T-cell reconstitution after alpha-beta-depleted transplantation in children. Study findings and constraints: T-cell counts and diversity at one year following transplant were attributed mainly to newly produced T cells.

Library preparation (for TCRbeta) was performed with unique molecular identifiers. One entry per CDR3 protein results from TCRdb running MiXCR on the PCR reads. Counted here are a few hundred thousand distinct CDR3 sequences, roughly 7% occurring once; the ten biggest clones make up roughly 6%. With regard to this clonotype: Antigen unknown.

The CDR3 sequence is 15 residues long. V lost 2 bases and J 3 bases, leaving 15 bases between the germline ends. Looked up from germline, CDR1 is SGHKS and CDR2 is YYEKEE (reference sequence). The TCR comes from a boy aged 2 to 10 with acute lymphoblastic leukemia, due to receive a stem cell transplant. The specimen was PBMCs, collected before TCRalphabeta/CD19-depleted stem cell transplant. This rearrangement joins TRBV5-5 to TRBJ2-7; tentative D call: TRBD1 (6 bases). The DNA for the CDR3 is TGTGCCAGCAGCTTTTGGTACAGGGATAACTACGAGCAGTACTTC. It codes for CASSFWYRDNYEQYF.